This TCR beta chain is drawn from a study of T cell responses to AZD1222 COVID-19 vaccine. Study outcomes and limitations: Nearly half of the spike-specific TCRs reportedly recognize variant regions that carry no mutations. Donors were mostly white British, more females; clonal diversity possibly underestimated.

Sequenced by immunoSEQ multiplex PCR; TCRdb stores in-frame clones only, minus some. The sample includes about 140,000 clones, 80% to 90% of them seen just once. As for this clone: Antigen unknown. Mismatch with germline at one junction end may stem from a read error.

This CDR3 spans 14 amino acids. Germline V gives CDR1 LGHDT, CDR2 YNNKEL (reference sequence). The sequence came from an adult in good health. This specimen consisted of peripheral blood, obtained on day 0 of AZD1222 vaccination. This chain links TRBV3-1 (or the pseudogene TRBV3-2) with TRBJ1-6, with D tentatively TRBD1 (6 bases). The CDR3 bases are TGTGCTAGCAGCCACCTCAAACAGGGTGCACCCCTCCACTTT. Translation: CASSHLKQGAPLHF.